The TCR beta chain under discussion was sequenced for a study of T cells in Graves' hyperthyroidism and ophthalmopathy. Study-wide findings and caveats: In the blood, most expanded thyroid clonotypes above 0.001 appeared as well.

The study left out patients who had uncontrolled infection, other autoimmune disease, pregnancy or lactation. This clonotype was observed a few times. What it binds is unknown. From RNA transcripts, TCR beta CDR3 regions were amplified. First-round RT-PCR targeting the TCR CDR3 was performed with the HTBI primer set. MiXCR was run by TCRdb on the multiplex PCR reads, yielding one entry per CDR3 protein. The table lists fewer than 750,000 distinct CDR3 sequences, 13% to 15% of them singletons, with 12% in the top ten. The sample comprised blood. The source of this sequence is a woman between 50 and 59 years old with Graves' ophthalmopathy.

The CDR3 here is CASSLDPDSIGELFF. The CDR3 nucleotides are TGCGCCAGCAGCTTGGATCCGGACTCCATTGGGGAGCTGTTTTTT. The chain employs TRBV5-1 and TRBJ2-2, with D maybe TRBD2 (5 bases). With 0 bases removed from V and 8 bases from J, the gap between germline ends came to 14 bases. Germline V gene lookup returns CDR1 SGHRS and CDR2 YFSETQ. This CDR3 comprises 15 residues.